This T cell receptor beta chain originates from a study of T-cell memory formation after mild COVID-19. The germline V gene encodes CDR1 SEHNR and CDR2 FQNEAQ (reference sequence). This CDR3 has 15 residues. The V end was cut by 0 bases, the J end by 9 bases, with 15 bases between. Using its own MiXCR run on the 5' RACE reads, TCRdb lists one record per CDR3 protein. Of 250,000 to 350,000 distinct CDR3 sequences listed, 15% to 20% were seen once; the top ten hold around 23%. The clonotype comes from a man in his late teens or twenties who had mild COVID-19 (a few samples of this study predate the infection). Cell type and time point are not known. The chain employs TRBV7-9 and TRBJ1-5, with D possibly being TRBD1 (5 bases). Sequencing used PBMCs or a T cell subset sorted from them (not recorded which). CDR3 in DNA: TGTGCCAGCAGCTTAGCCTCAGGGCCGCCAGGGCCCCAGCATTTT. Protein product: CASSLASGPPGPQHF.